The present entry profiles one TCR beta chain with its context. What it binds is unknown. The primer mix had 60 Vbeta and 13 Jbeta primers. The assay was immunoSEQ multiplex PCR, and TCRdb's table has in-frame clones only and misses some. Among some 220,000 clones listed, more than 60% were seen once. The CDR3 contains 14 residues. The germline V gene has CDR1 SGHRS and CDR2 YFSETQ. Trimming removed 3 bases from V and 5 bases from J; junction bases left unmatched: 4. The sample originates from a study of cytomegalovirus exposure and HLA in healthy donors. Study observations and caveats: There were several of the most significant clusters that appeared linked to common viral pathogens in a later analysis. Within an earlier analysis, most TCR beta V segments proved productive either about 87% or about 30% of the time. From TCR beta sequences, most subjects' HLA-A and HLA-B alleles were reportedly predicted accurately.

The chain has TRBV5-1 and TRBJ1-5; TRBD1 matches at 8 bases. The material sequenced was PBMCs. The TCR originated in a woman between 55 and 75 years old in good health and CMV-seropositive. CDR3 sequence (DNA): TGCGCCAGCAGCTGGACAGGGTGGGATCAGCCCCAGCATTTT. Translation gives CASSWTGWDQPQHF.